This record looks at one T cell receptor beta chain sequence and its context. Its antigen is not known. Template material for amplifying TCR beta CDR3 regions consisted of RNA transcripts. First-round RT-PCR of the TCR CDR3 relied on the HTBI primer set. TCRdb reprocessed the multiplex PCR reads with MiXCR, giving one entry per CDR3 protein. Of 400,000 or so distinct CDR3 sequences listed, more than 14% are singletons. This sample stems from a study of T cells in Graves' hyperthyroidism and ophthalmopathy. Study-level background: Peripheral blood samples were taken at initial diagnosis, prior to any treatment. Study results and limitations: Researchers report that a 13 V-J model separated ophthalmopathy from stable hyperthyroidism.

Germline CDR1 SGDLS, CDR2 YYNGEE. The germline V and J ends were trimmed by 1 base and 0 bases, with 14 bases remaining between them. The CDR3 has 17 residues. Ophthalmopathy patients had moderate-to-severe active disease, CAS ≥3, NOSPECS ≥4, and disease duration under 3 months. The origin of this receptor is a young woman with Graves' ophthalmopathy. The chain has TRBV9 and TRBJ1-3; D unclear. Specimen: blood. The CDR3 region is CASSVTPQRRSGNTIYF. As DNA, the CDR3 is TGTGCCAGCAGCGTAACCCCACAGCGGCGCTCTGGAAACACCATATATTTT.